Detailed here is one TCR beta chain. The antigen this receptor binds is unknown. The sample holds no much larger clone one base away, and base qualities are not on file. This sample is drawn from a study of response to subunit inactivated influenza vaccine (dated by TCRdb to between 2017 and 2018). Study-level background: To follow how T cells responded to a trivalent subunit inactivated influenza vaccine, the researchers relied on deep quantitative profiling of the T cell receptor repertoire. Here is what the overall study found, with its caveats: The authors proposed that each seasonal influenza vaccination may bring in only a limited number of new T cells.

The library was produced with RT-PCR. The reads were generated on an Illumina HiSeq 2500. Using fastp at Q25 and MiXCR, TCRdb reprocessed the public reads and kept productive beta chains. Identical CDR3 protein sequences are pooled into one entry, listed with their most common genes and DNA. This sample has about 780,000 distinct CDR3 sequences in its table, and about 18% of those were observed once. The ten largest clones add up to approximately 10% of the sample. There are 16 amino acids in the CDR3, from cysteine to phenylalanine inclusive. Here the CDR3 DNA is all that survives: 48 bases in frame from base 1. CDR1 SEHNR and CDR2 FQNEAQ are derived from the germline V gene (reference sequence). V ends up 1 base short and J 6 bases short, with an unmatched junction base count of 3.

The material was PBMCs from blood, obtained 5 days after vaccination. The chain uses TRBV7-9 and TRBJ2-2, with TRBD2 matching 12 junction bases. The sequence was obtained from a man over 45 who received an inactivated influenza vaccine. Donor details come from another sample of the same person, matched by shared clones. The CDR3 is CASSLVRLAGAGELFF. The nucleotides are TGTGCCAGCAGCTTAGTGCGACTAGCGGGAGCCGGGGAGCTGTTTTTT.